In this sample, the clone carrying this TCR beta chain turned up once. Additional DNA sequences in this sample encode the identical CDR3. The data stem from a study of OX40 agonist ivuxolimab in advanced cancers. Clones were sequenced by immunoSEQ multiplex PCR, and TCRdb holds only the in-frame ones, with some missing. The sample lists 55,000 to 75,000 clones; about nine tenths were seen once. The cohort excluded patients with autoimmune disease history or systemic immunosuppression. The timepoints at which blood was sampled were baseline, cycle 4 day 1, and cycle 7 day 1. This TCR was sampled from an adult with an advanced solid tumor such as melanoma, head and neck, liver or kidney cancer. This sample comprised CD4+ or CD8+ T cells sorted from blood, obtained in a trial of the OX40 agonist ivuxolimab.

The CDR3 here is CASSPDTGELFF. For the CDR3, the DNA is TGTGCCAGCTCTCCGGACACCGGGGAGCTGTTTTTT. V and J are TRBV18 and TRBJ2-2; no firm D call. This CDR3 is 12 amino acids long. Trimming pared 6 bases from V and 3 bases from J, leaving 5 bases between. Germline CDR1 is KGHSH and CDR2 is LQKENI.